This T cell receptor (beta chain) was observed in a study of blood T cell repertoires in COVID-19. The protocol was immunoSEQ multiplex PCR, while the TCRdb copy is restricted to in-frame clones and leaves out a portion. The data show some 120,000 clones, over 80% seen once. This TCR was recovered from a man aged 25 to 40 with acute or convalescent COVID-19. Specimen: peripheral blood.

CDR3 DNA sequence: TGTGCCAGCAGCTTGAAGGGACAGCGCTCTGGAAACACCATATATTTT. It translates to CASSLKGQRSGNTIYF. This chain joins TRBV7-2 and TRBJ1-3; 7 bases match TRBD1. The CDR3 sequence is 16 residues long. V lost 3 bases, J lost 0 bases, and 5 bases stayed unmatched. The germline CDR1 and CDR2 sequences are SGHTA and FQGNSA. The full variable domain, rest sourced from reference TRBV7-2 and TRBJ1-3, is GAGVSQSPSNKVTEKGKDVELRCDPISGHTALYWYRQSLGQGLEFLIYFQGNSAPDKSGLPSDRFSAERTGGSVSTLTIQRTQQEDSAVYLCASSLKGQRSGNTIYFGEGSWLTVV.